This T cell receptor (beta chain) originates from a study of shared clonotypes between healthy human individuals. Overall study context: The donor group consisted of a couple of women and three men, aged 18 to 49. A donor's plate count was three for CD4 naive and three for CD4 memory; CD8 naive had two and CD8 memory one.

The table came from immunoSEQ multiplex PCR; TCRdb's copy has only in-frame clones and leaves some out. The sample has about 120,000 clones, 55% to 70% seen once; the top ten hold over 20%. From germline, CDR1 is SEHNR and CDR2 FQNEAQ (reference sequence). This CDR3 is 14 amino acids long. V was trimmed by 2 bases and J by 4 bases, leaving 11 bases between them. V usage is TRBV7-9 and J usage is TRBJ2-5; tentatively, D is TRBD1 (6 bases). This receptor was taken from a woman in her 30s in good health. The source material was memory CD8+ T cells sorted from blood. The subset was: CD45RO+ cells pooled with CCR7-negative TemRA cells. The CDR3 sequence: CASSLSWTVETQYF. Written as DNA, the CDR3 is TGTGCCAGCAGCTTATCATGGACAGTAGAGACCCAGTACTTC.